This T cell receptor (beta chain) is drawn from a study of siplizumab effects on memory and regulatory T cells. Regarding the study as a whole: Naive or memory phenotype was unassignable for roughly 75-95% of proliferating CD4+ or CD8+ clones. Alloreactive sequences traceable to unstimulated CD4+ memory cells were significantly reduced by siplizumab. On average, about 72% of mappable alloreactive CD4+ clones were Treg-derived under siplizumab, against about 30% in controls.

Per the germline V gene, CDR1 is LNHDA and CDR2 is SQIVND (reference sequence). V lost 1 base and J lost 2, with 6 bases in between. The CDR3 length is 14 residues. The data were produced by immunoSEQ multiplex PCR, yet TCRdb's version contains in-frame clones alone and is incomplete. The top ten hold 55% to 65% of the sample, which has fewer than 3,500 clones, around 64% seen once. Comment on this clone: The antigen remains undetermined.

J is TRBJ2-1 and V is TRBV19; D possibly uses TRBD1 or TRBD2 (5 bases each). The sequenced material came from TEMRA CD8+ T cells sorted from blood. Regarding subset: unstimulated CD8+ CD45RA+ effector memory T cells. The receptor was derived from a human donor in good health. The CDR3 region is CASSIGGPYNEQFF. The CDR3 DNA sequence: TGTGCCAGTAGTATAGGGGGACCCTACAATGAGCAGTTCTTC.